This TCR beta chain appears in the sequencing data of a study of radiation and T cells in renal cell carcinoma. Findings of the study overall: Baseline intratumoral clonotype presence is unknown without pretreatment biopsies. In blood, top tumor clones expanded by 2 weeks, shrinking by 4.

Method: immunoSEQ multiplex PCR; TCRdb's copy keeps in-frame clones and lacks some. The sample contains about 78,000 clones, 70% to 90% of which appear only once. Comment on this clone: Its antigen is unknown.

Per the germline V gene, CDR1 is MNHEY and CDR2 is SVGAGI. V lost 6 bases and J lost 7, with 13 bases in between. The CDR3 contains 13 residues. This sample's time point: blood 4 weeks post-SBRT, at nephrectomy. Treatment denoted: 15 Gy SBRT to primary tumor, nephrectomy 4 weeks later. Nephrectomy followed 15 Gy stereotactic body radiation by 4 weeks. The patient's renal cell carcinoma had clear cell pathology. The source material was blood, sampled from a patient whose treatment included radiotherapy and nephrectomy. This receptor was taken from a woman aged 70 to 79 with renal cell carcinoma. The chain links TRBV6-5 to TRBJ2-1; D is perhaps TRBD2 (6 bases). The CDR3 protein is CASSLTSRNEQFF. As DNA, the CDR3 is TGTGCCAGCAGCCTGACTAGTCGGAATGAGCAGTTCTTC.